This T cell receptor (beta chain) was profiled in a study of T cells in localized non-small cell lung cancer. Study findings and constraints: Uninvolved adjacent lung showed higher T cell clonality than tumor. Analysis by sequencing included only one tumor region, so heterogeneity remains possible. When the top 100 tumor clones were examined, a median about 60 of them also appeared in the adjacent lung, which was paired and uninvolved. Those with higher blood T cell density had longer overall survival.

Sequenced by immunoSEQ multiplex PCR; TCRdb stores in-frame clones only, minus some. The sample carries 6,600 or so clones, around 50% recorded once. About this clone: Antigen unknown.

CDR1 MNHGY and CDR2 SAAAGT come from the germline V gene. J was trimmed by 5 bases and V by 6 bases; bases with no gene match: 6. The CDR3 consists of 13 residues. This sequence originates from a female donor aged 60 or older with stage I lung adenocarcinoma. Material: lymph node tissue, obtained before any cancer treatment. V and J are TRBV6-8 and TRBJ2-5; 7 nucleotides align to TRBD1. CDR3 sequence (DNA): TGTGCCAGCAGGACAGGGATCCGTGAGACCCAGTACTTC. It yields the protein CASRTGIRETQYF.